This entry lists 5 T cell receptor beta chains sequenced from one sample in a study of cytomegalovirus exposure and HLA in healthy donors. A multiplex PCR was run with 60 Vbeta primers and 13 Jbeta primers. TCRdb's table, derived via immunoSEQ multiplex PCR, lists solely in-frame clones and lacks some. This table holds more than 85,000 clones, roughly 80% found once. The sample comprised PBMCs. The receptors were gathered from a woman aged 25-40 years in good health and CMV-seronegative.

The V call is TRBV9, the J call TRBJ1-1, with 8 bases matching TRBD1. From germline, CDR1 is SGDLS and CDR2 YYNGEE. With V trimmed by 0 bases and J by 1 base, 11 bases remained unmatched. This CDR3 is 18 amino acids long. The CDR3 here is CASSVDPVSGGANTEAFF. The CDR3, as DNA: TGTGCCAGCAGCGTAGACCCGGTGTCAGGGGGCGCGAACACTGAAGCTTTCTTT. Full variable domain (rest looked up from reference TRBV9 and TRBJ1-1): DSGVTQTPKHLITATGQRVTLRCSPRSGDLSVYWYQQSLDQGLQFLIQYYNGEERAKGNILERFSAQQFPDLHSELNLSSLELGDSALYFCASSVDPVSGGANTEAFFGQGTRLTVV.

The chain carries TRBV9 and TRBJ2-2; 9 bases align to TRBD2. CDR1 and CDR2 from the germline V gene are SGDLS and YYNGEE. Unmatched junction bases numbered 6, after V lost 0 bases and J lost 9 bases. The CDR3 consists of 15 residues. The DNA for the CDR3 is TGTGCCAGCAGCGTAGATGGTAGCGGGAGACGGGAGCTGTTTTTT. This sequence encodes CASSVDGSGRRELFF.

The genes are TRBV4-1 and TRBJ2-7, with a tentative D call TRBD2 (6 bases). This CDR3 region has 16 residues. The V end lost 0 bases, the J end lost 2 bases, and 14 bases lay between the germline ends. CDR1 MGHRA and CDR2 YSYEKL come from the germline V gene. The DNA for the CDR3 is TGCGCCAGCAGCCAAGATCGGGACTCGGGGACCTACGAGCAGTACTTC. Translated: CASSQDRDSGTYEQYF.

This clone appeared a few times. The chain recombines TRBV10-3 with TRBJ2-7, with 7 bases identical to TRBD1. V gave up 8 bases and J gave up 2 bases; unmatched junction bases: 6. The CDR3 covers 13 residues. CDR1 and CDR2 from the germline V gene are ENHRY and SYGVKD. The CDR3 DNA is TGTGCCATCGCCGACAGGGAACCCTACGAGCAGTACTTC. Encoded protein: CAIADREPYEQYF.

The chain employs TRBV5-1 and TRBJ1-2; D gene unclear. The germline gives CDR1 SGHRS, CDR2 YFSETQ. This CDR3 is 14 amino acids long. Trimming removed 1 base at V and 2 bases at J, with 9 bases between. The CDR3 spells CASSLYDTNYGYTF. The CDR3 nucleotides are TGCGCCAGCAGCTTGTACGACACGAACTATGGCTACACCTTC. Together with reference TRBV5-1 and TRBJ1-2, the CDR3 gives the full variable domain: KAGVTQTPRYLIKTRGQQVTLSCSPISGHRSVSWYQQTPGQGLQFLFEYFSETQRNKGNFPGRFSGRQFSNSRSEMNVSTLELGDSALYLCASSLYDTNYGYTFGSGTRLTVV.